The 12 T cell receptor beta chains below come from one sample, sequenced in a study of shared clonotypes between healthy human individuals. The assay was immunoSEQ multiplex PCR, and TCRdb's table has in-frame clones only and misses some. The sample contains about 2.4 million clones, around 94% of which appear only once. The material sequenced was naive CD4+ T cells sorted from blood. As for subset: CD45RA+ positively selected. The receptors derive from a man between 18 and 35 years old in good health.

The V call is TRBV5-5, the J call TRBJ1-3, with D uncertain. Trimming stripped 4 bases from V and 0 bases from J, with 11 bases between. Germline lookup yields CDR1 SGHKS and CDR2 YYEKEE (reference sequence). The length of the CDR3 is 15 residues. CDR3 nucleotides: TGTGCCAGCAGCCCAAGACGGGTCTCTGGAAACACCATATATTTT. Translation gives CASSPRRVSGNTIYF. The full variable domain, completed using reference TRBV5-5 and TRBJ1-3, is DAGVTQSPTHLIKTRGQQVTLRCSPISGHKSVSWYQQVLGQGPQFIFQYYEKEERGRGNFPDRFSARQFPNYSSELNVNALLLGDSALYLCASSPRRVSGNTIYFGEGSWLTVV.

This chain links TRBV6-5 with TRBJ2-7; D is perhaps TRBD1 or TRBD2 (5 bases each). This CDR3 spans 15 amino acids. The V gene's germline CDR1 is MNHEY and CDR2 SVGAGI. With 6 bases removed from V and 0 bases from J, the gap between germline ends came to 15 bases. CDR3 DNA: TGTGCCAGCAGAGAGGGGTTGTGGGGCTCCTACGAGCAGTACTTC. It translates to CASREGLWGSYEQYF.

Turning to this clone: Other DNA sequences of this sample code for an identical CDR3. This sequence joins TRBV27 and TRBJ2-5; TRBD1 matches at 10 bases. CDR1 is MNHEY, CDR2 SMNVEV, per germline (reference sequence). This CDR3 region has 17 residues. The V gene end was trimmed by 2 bases and the J gene end by 1 base; junction bases not matched to a gene: 7. In nucleotides, the CDR3 is TGTGCCAGCAGTTTACCCTCGGGACAGGGGCCCCAAGAGACCCAGTACTTC. Translating it yields CASSLPSGQGPQETQYF.

This chain connects TRBV6-1 to TRBJ2-2; either TRBD1 or TRBD2 may fit D (5 bases each). The germline gives CDR1 MNHNS, CDR2 SASEGT. Trimming took off 7 bases at V and 0 bases at J, with 12 bases between the two ends. This CDR3 comprises 15 residues. This CDR3 is CASTPGPTNTGELFF. Here the CDR3 DNA reads TGTGCCAGCACCCCGGGACCGACGAACACCGGGGAGCTGTTTTTT.

The gene calls are TRBV18 and TRBJ2-7, with D perhaps TRBD2 (5 bases). The CDR3 runs 13 residues. Trimming removed 6 bases from V and 1 base from J, with 10 bases in between. Germline V gene lookup returns CDR1 KGHSH and CDR2 LQKENI. CDR3 amino acids: CASSSGTSYEQYF. CDR3 bases: TGTGCCAGCTCGTCGGGAACTTCCTACGAGCAGTACTTC. The full variable domain, rest sourced from reference TRBV18 and TRBJ2-7, is NAGVMQNPRHLVRRRGQEARLRCSPMKGHSHVYWYRQLPEEGLKFMVYLQKENIIDESGMPKERFSAEFPKEGPSILRIQQVVRGDSAAYFCASSSGTSYEQYFGPGTRLTVT.

Regarding this clone: It may be a read error: a sequence one base away is much more abundant. This chain uses TRBV5-4 with TRBJ2-5; D not resolved. Germline CDR1 and CDR2: SGHNT and YYREEE (reference sequence). The V end was cut by 4 bases, the J end by 4 bases, with 5 bases between. The CDR3 is made up of 11 amino acids. CDR3 region: CASSVGETQYF. Written as DNA, the CDR3 is TGTGCCAGCAGCGTCGGAGAGACCCAGTACTTC.

The chain joins TRBV12-5 to TRBJ2-1; 10 bases align to TRBD2. Looked up from germline, CDR1 is LGHNT and CDR2 is FRNRAP. The length of the CDR3 is 18 residues. With 3 bases clipped from V and 5 bases from J, the junction kept 13 bases outside the gene matches. CDR3 coding DNA: TGTGCTAGTGGTTTTACAACAAAACTAGCGGGGCGACACAATGAGCAGTTCTTC. Encoded protein: CASGFTTKLAGRHNEQFF.

The chain links TRBV28 to TRBJ1-1, with 9 bases identical to TRBD1. With 5 bases clipped from V and 6 bases from J, the junction kept 4 bases outside the gene matches. Germline CDR1 reads MDHEN; CDR2 reads SYDVKM. This CDR3 has 13 residues. For the CDR3, the DNA is TGTGCCAGCAGTAGGGACAGGGTGGCTGAAGCTTTCTTT. Its protein is CASSRDRVAEAFF.

The chain uses TRBV6-1 and TRBJ2-7; no clear D. In germline, CDR1 is MNHNS, CDR2 SASEGT. V lost 6 bases and J lost 5, with 17 bases in between. The CDR3 has 14 amino acids. CDR3 sequence: CASRLNPSPHEQYF. The CDR3 bases are TGTGCCAGCAGGCTAAACCCGTCCCCTCACGAGCAGTACTTC.

The chain links TRBV4-1 to TRBJ2-5, with no clear D. Germline values: CDR1 MGHRA, CDR2 YSYEKL. V gave up 4 bases and J gave up 7 bases, with 13 bases separating them. The CDR3 covers 13 residues. The CDR3 region is CASSPVDYATQYF. The CDR3 nucleotides read TGCGCCAGCAGCCCCGTGGATTACGCGACCCAGTACTTC.

V and J are TRBV11-2 and TRBJ2-1; 10 nucleotides match TRBD1. The germline gives CDR1 SGHAT, CDR2 FQNNGV. J lost 4 bases, V lost 5 bases, and 8 bases had no gene match. The CDR3 extends over 16 amino acids. CDR3 protein: CASSADRGFLYNEQFF. CDR3 nucleotide sequence: TGTGCCAGCAGCGCGGACAGGGGGTTTCTATACAATGAGCAGTTCTTC.

The sample holds one count of this clone. Additional DNA sequences in this sample encode the identical CDR3. Written as DNA, the CDR3 is TGTGCCAGCATCCGGGACAGGGGGTTCTACGAGCAGTACTTC. Protein sequence: CASIRDRGFYEQYF. The genes are TRBV6-1 and TRBJ2-7; the match to TRBD1 covers 11 bases. CDR1 and CDR2 (germline): MNHNS, SASEGT. There are 14 residues in the CDR3. The V segment lost 7 bases and the J segment 3 bases; nucleotides outside the gene matches: 5.